The 27 T cell receptor beta chains below come from one sample, sequenced in a study of blood T cells in healthy people across ages. Primed by a sample-barcoded 5' primer and a J-beta primer mix, a second PCR proceeded for 7 to 11 cycles. TCRdb redid the calling of the 5' RACE reads with MiXCR, one entry per CDR3 protein. The table lists 650,000 to 950,000 distinct CDR3 sequences, under 55% of them singletons. Material: blood. The receptors stem from a man between 60 and 75 years old in good health.

The chain uses TRBV2 and TRBJ1-5, with a weak D call TRBD1 (5 bases). This CDR3 contains 14 residues. The germline CDR1 and CDR2 sequences are SNHLY and FYNNEI. Trimming took 6 bases from V and 4 from J, leaving 13 bases between them. The DNA of the CDR3 is TGTGCCAGCAGATGGCAGGGTCAAAATCAGCCCCAGCATTTT. Encoded protein: CASRWQGQNQPQHF.

V and J are TRBV20-1 and TRBJ2-5; no reliable D call. V was cut by 6 bases and J by 5 bases, with 7 bases left in between. Germline V lookup: CDR1 DFQATT, CDR2 SNEGSKA (reference sequence). This CDR3 has 10 amino acids. The CDR3 region has the DNA TGCAGTGCCCCCTTGGAGACCCAGTACTTC. Its protein is CSAPLETQYF.

Of note for this clonotype: A much larger clone sits a single nucleotide away, making a read error possible. CDR3 bases: TGCAGTGCTACCGACCATCCGGATAATGAGCAGTACTTC. Translation gives CSATDHPDNEQYF. The chain joins TRBV20-1 to TRBJ2-7; no definite D call. This CDR3 contains 13 residues. Germline CDR1 and CDR2: DFQATT and SNEGSKA (reference sequence). The V and J ends lost 4 bases and 7 bases respectively, with 17 bases between them.

This clonotype occurred many times. The V and J genes are TRBV20-1 and TRBJ2-1; D might be TRBD1 or TRBD2, each matching 6 bases. The V gene lost 7 bases and the J gene lost 2 bases, with 9 bases spanning the gap. Germline V CDR1 and CDR2: DFQATT, SNEGSKA (reference sequence). There are 12 residues in the CDR3. This CDR3 reads CSVGGPYNEQFF. CDR3 nucleotides: TGCAGTGTCGGGGGCCCCTACAATGAGCAGTTCTTC.

This clonotype was counted a few times. The chain joins TRBV4-2 to TRBJ2-3; 9 bases match TRBD1. Germline CDR1 and CDR2: LGHNA and YNFKEQ. The CDR3 totals 16 residues. V trimming: 0 bases; J trimming: 4 bases; junction bases outside the gene matches: 5. The CDR3 is CASSQEAGQGSDTQYF. The CDR3 region has the DNA TGTGCCAGCAGCCAAGAGGCAGGACAGGGGTCAGATACGCAGTATTTT.

To note about this clonotype: This may come from a read error, since a much larger clone is one base off. This chain connects TRBV4-3 to TRBJ2-5, with D hard to call. Trimming cost V 0 bases and J 11 bases, with 13 bases left between them. Germline V lookup: CDR1 LGHNA, CDR2 YSLEER. CDR3 length: 13 residues. The CDR3 region is CASSQDLVNEQYF. DNA for the CDR3: TGCGCCAGCAGCCAAGACCTAGTCAATGAGCAGTACTTC.

The genes are TRBV7-2 and TRBJ2-5; no clear D gene. Germline CDR1 is SGHTA and CDR2 is FQGNSA. This CDR3 contains 13 residues. V lost 5 bases and J 7 bases, leaving 14 bases between the germline ends. Here the CDR3 reads CASSADLKGTQYF. CDR3 coding DNA: TGTGCCAGCAGCGCTGACCTTAAAGGGACCCAGTACTTC.

The chain employs TRBV11-2 and TRBJ1-1; 11 bases match TRBD1. Per germline, CDR1 SGHAT and CDR2 FQNNGV. CDR3 length equals 16 residues. V shed 5 bases, J shed 4 bases, and the junction held 9 bases outside the gene matches. The CDR3 DNA follows: TGTGCCAGCAGCCTCGGACAGGGGGCTTTGATCACTGAAGCTTTCTTT. Translated: CASSLGQGALITEAFF.

This clonotype was observed a few times. The chain has TRBV9 and TRBJ2-4, with D possibly matching TRBD2 (6 bases). Trimming shortened V by 0 bases and J by 6 bases, and 7 bases separated the two germline ends. The CDR3 extends over 13 amino acids. Germline CDR1 is SGDLS and CDR2 is YYNGEE. CDR3 loop: CASSVGLGNIQYF. Here the CDR3 DNA reads TGTGCCAGCAGCGTAGGACTAGGAAACATTCAGTACTTC.

The rearrangement links TRBV6-5 to TRBJ2-7, with TRBD1 matching 7 bases. CDR1 and CDR2 from the germline V gene are MNHEY and SVGAGI. V dropped 6 bases and J dropped 0; count of bases not matched to a gene: 5. This CDR3 is 14 amino acids long. CDR3 bases: TGTGCCAGCAGAATCGGACAGGCCTCCTACGAGCAGTACTTC. Translation: CASRIGQASYEQYF.

This clonotype was picked up many times. The CDR3 sequence is CASSLGYYGYTF. DNA of the CDR3: TGTGCCAGCAGCCTGGGGTACTATGGCTACACCTTC. The chain joins TRBV12-3 or TRBV12-4 to TRBJ1-2; D is undetermined. CDR3 length: 12 amino acids. Trimming pared 6 bases from V and 3 bases from J, leaving 8 bases between.

This clonotype was observed a few times. This sequence joins TRBV20-1 and TRBJ1-6; D gene ambiguous. The CDR3 runs to 14 residues. Trimming pared 2 bases from V and 2 bases from J, leaving 7 bases between. Germline values: CDR1 DFQATT, CDR2 SNEGSKA (reference sequence). CDR3 DNA sequence: TGCAGTGCTAGACTCGGGGCCTATAATTCACCCCTCCACTTT. Its translation: CSARLGAYNSPLHF.

The chain carries TRBV3-1 and TRBJ2-7; D might be TRBD2 (6 bases). The CDR3 is 15 amino acids. V lost 4 bases to trimming and J lost 4 bases, with 17 bases between them. Germline lookup yields CDR1 LGHDT and CDR2 YNNKEL (reference sequence). CDR3 sequence reads: CASSPRRLAWYEQYF. The DNA of the CDR3 is TGTGCCAGCAGCCCCCGCCGGCTAGCGTGGTACGAGCAGTACTTC.

The rearrangement joins TRBV10-3 to TRBJ1-6, with 7 positions matching TRBD1. Germline CDR1 is ENHRY and CDR2 is SYGVKD. V lost 5 bases and J lost 8; bases outside the gene matches: 0. This CDR3 has 12 residues. The CDR3 sequence: CAISTGDSPLHF. As DNA, the CDR3 is TGTGCCATCAGTACAGGGGATTCACCCCTCCACTTT.

This clonotype was counted between two and nine times. One end of the junction varies from germline; a read error may be responsible. J is TRBJ2-1 and V is TRBV12-3 or TRBV12-4; D may correspond to TRBD1 or TRBD2 (6 bases each). The CDR3 spans 17 residues. The CDR3 DNA reads as TGTGCCAGCAGGTTAGGGGGGACCGGTCGCTCCTACAATGAGCAGTTCTTC. Residues: CASRLGGTGRSYNEQFF.

The rearrangement joins TRBV6-2 or TRBV6-3 to TRBJ2-5; D not certain. The germline V gene has CDR1 MNHEY and CDR2 SVGEGT. V was pared by 5 bases and J by 4 bases, with 17 bases between. CDR3 length: 15 residues. DNA of the CDR3: TGTGCCAGCAGTCCTCACAGCCCCCCGGGAGAGACCCAGTACTTC. Amino acid sequence: CASSPHSPPGETQYF.

The J gene is TRBJ1-2, the V gene TRBV6-1; unclear D gene. The V gene's germline CDR1 is MNHNS and CDR2 SASEGT. Trimming pared 0 bases from V and 2 bases from J, leaving 13 bases between. This CDR3 spans 16 amino acids. The CDR3 loop is CASSEAGPLANYGYTF. Written as DNA, the CDR3 is TGTGCCAGCAGTGAAGCAGGGCCATTAGCAAACTATGGCTACACCTTC.

V and J are TRBV28 and TRBJ2-7, with no clear D. Near its end, the DNA agrees better with TRBJ2-5, so the J call may be wrong. Per the germline V gene, CDR1 is MDHEN and CDR2 is SYDVKM. CDR3 length: 14 amino acids. The CDR3 coding sequence is TGTGCCAGCAGCTTCCCCGCGAGGTTAGAGACCCAGTACTTC. Its protein is CASSFPARLETQYF.

V usage is TRBV27 and J usage is TRBJ1-2, with D unresolved. Per the germline V gene, CDR1 is MNHEY and CDR2 is SMNVEV (reference sequence). The CDR3 is 14 residues long. V gave up 2 bases and J gave up 6 bases, with 13 bases separating them. CDR3 nucleotides: TGTGCCAGCAGTTTAAGCGGACGGGTGAATGGCTACACCTTC. Translation: CASSLSGRVNGYTF.

This clonotype was found a few times. This chain links TRBV6-2 or TRBV6-3 with TRBJ1-2; TRBD1 might be the D (5 bases). Germline V lookup: CDR1 MNHEY, CDR2 SVGEGT. This CDR3 is built from 14 residues. V dropped 7 bases and J dropped 1 base, with 13 bases sitting between them. The DNA of the CDR3 is TGTGCCAGCACCGAGACAGAGAGTAACTATGGCTACACCTTC. Amino acid sequence: CASTETESNYGYTF.

The rearrangement uses TRBV14 and TRBJ2-5, with TRBD2 as a possible D gene (5 bases). The closer fit of TRBJ2-7 to the DNA end suggests the J call may be wrong. The germline V gene has CDR1 SGHDN and CDR2 FVKESK. This CDR3 has 15 residues. DNA of the CDR3: TGTGCCAGCAGCCAATACCTAGCCGTAACCTACGAGCAGTACTTC. Translating gives CASSQYLAVTYEQYF.

This chain uses TRBV27 with TRBJ2-1; no firm D call. The germline V gene encodes CDR1 MNHEY and CDR2 SMNVEV (reference sequence). The CDR3 sequence is 12 residues long. The V end lost 3 bases, the J end lost 9 bases, and 9 bases lay between the germline ends. The CDR3 DNA is TGTGCCAGCAGTTTTCCGGGCCTTGAGCAGTTCTTC. Translating it yields CASSFPGLEQFF.

The chain carries TRBV27 and TRBJ1-5; 8 bases line up with TRBD1. The CDR3 loop spans 14 amino acids. The germline V gene has CDR1 MNHEY and CDR2 SMNVEV (reference sequence). V lost 5 bases and J lost 5; bases outside the gene matches: 5. The CDR3 protein is CASSPQGGDQPQHF. Here the CDR3 DNA reads TGTGCCAGCAGTCCACAGGGGGGGGATCAGCCCCAGCATTTT.

The CDR3 DNA sequence: TGTGCCAGCAGCCCCCCAAGGGCATTCCCAAATGAGCAGTACTTC. Translation gives CASSPPRAFPNEQYF. This chain joins TRBV7-2 and TRBJ2-5; D is unresolved. CDR1 is SGHTA and CDR2 is FQGNSA in the germline V gene. This CDR3 contains 15 residues. The V and J ends lost 5 bases and 11 bases respectively, with 24 bases between them.

The chain couples TRBV9 to TRBJ2-7; 7 nucleotides match TRBD1. CDR1 SGDLS and CDR2 YYNGEE come from the germline V gene. With V trimmed by 7 bases and J by 3 bases, 13 bases remained unmatched. The CDR3 covers 15 residues. The CDR3 spells CASGPPTGNSYEQYF. In DNA, the CDR3 is TGTGCCAGCGGACCCCCGACAGGGAATAGCTACGAGCAGTACTTC.

This clonotype was detected ten times or more. The genes are TRBV7-2 and TRBJ2-5; D is unresolved. Trimming removed 4 bases from V and 3 bases from J, with 6 bases in between. Germline assignment: CDR1 SGHTA and CDR2 FQGNSA. The CDR3 contains 12 residues. In DNA, the CDR3 is TGTGCCAGCAGCTCTTTTAAAGAGACCCAGTACTTC. Protein: CASSSFKETQYF.

The CDR3, as DNA: TGTGCCAGCAGTGAAAGGACAGGGAATAACTATGGCTACACCTTC. Residues: CASSERTGNNYGYTF. The V and J genes are TRBV2 and TRBJ1-2; 8 nucleotides align to TRBD1. The junction had 3 bases not matched to a gene; V was cut back by 2 bases and J by 1 base. CDR3 length: 15 amino acids. Germline V CDR1 and CDR2: SNHLY, FYNNEI. The whole variable domain, filled in from reference TRBV2 and TRBJ1-2, reads EPEVTQTPSHQVTQMGQEVILRCVPISNHLYFYWYRQILGQKVEFLVSFYNNEISEKSEIFDDQFSVERPDGSNFTLKIRSTKLEDSAMYFCASSERTGNNYGYTFGSGTRLTVV.